This T cell receptor (beta chain) was sequenced in a study of shared clonotypes between healthy human individuals. General observations from the study: What naive subsets generally showed was a larger estimated richness than memory subsets showed.

CDR1 and CDR2 from the germline V gene are MDHEN and SYDVKM. V lost 6 bases and J lost 5; bases outside the gene matches: 4. The CDR3 runs 13 residues. Details on this clone: Its specificity is unknown.

This table comes from immunoSEQ multiplex PCR, and its TCRdb copy is limited to in-frame clones, with some not included. The data hold about 960,000 clones, with over 60% observed a single time. The sequenced sample consisted of memory CD4+ T cells sorted from blood. Documented subset: CD45RA-negative fraction. The sequence derives from a man between 18 and 29 years old in good health. The chain couples TRBV28 to TRBJ2-1; TRBD1 matches 7 bases. In DNA form, the CDR3 reads TGTGCCAGCAGATCCGGGACAGACAATGAGCAGTTCTTC. Translating it yields CASRSGTDNEQFF.